This T cell receptor beta chain emerged from a study of blood T cell repertoires in COVID-19. The CDR3 loop spans 15 amino acids. Per germline, CDR1 SGHTA and CDR2 FQGNSA. The V end lost 5 bases, the J end lost 1 base, and 12 bases lay between the germline ends. The assay was immunoSEQ multiplex PCR, and TCRdb's table has in-frame clones only and misses some. The data contain a few hundred thousand clones, approximately 86% of them singletons. The sequence was obtained from a woman in her seventies with COVID-19, enrolled during active disease. The J gene is TRBJ1-5, the V gene TRBV7-2; a possible D gene is TRBD1 (6 bases). The sample was peripheral blood. CDR3 sequence: CASSATGTSNQPQHF. CDR3 sequence (DNA): TGTGCCAGCAGCGCAACGGGGACAAGCAATCAGCCCCAGCATTTT.